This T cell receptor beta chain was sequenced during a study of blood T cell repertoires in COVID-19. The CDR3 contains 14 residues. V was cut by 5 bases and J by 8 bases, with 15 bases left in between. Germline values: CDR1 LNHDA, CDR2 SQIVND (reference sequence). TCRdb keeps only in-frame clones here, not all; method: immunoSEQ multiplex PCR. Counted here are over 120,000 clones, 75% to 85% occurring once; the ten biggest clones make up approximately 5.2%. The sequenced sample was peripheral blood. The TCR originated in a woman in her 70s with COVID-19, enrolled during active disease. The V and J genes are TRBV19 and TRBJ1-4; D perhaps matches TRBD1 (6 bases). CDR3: CASSVQGMGEKLFF. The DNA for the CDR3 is TGTGCCAGTAGTGTACAGGGTATGGGAGAAAAACTGTTTTTT. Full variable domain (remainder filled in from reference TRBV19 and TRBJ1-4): DGGITQSPKYLFRKEGQNVTLSCEQNLNHDAMYWYRQDPGQGLRLIYYSQIVNDFQKGDIAEGYSVSREKKESFPLTVTSAQKNPTAFYLCASSVQGMGEKLFFGSGTQLSVL.